The 4 T cell receptor beta chains below come from one sample, sequenced in a study of early T cells in non-severe SARS-CoV-2 infection. TCRdb called the 5' RACE reads again in MiXCR, with one record for every CDR3 protein. The sample has some 21,000 distinct CDR3 sequences; 5.3% are singletons. The sequenced material came from whole blood. The receptors come from an adult who was a healthcare worker with PCR-confirmed SARS-CoV-2 infection or an uninfected control (not recorded which).

This clonotype was observed many times. The chain recombines TRBV2 with TRBJ2-5, with D unclear. The V and J ends lost 7 bases and 2 bases respectively, with 23 bases between them. There are 17 residues in the CDR3. In germline, CDR1 is SNHLY, CDR2 FYNNEI. The CDR3 sequence: CASTPNEGPRNQETQYF. The CDR3 region has the DNA TGTGCCAGCACCCCTAATGAAGGGCCGCGTAATCAAGAGACCCAGTACTTC. Supplemented by reference TRBV2 and TRBJ2-5, the full variable domain reads EPEVTQTPSHQVTQMGQEVILRCVPISNHLYFYWYRQILGQKVEFLVSFYNNEISEKSEIFDDQFSVERPDGSNFTLKIRSTKLEDSAMYFCASTPNEGPRNQETQYFGPGTRLLVL.

The CDR3 DNA is TGCAGTGCTACAAGACAGGGATACTCCTACGAGCAGTACTTC. This gives the protein CSATRQGYSYEQYF. The chain carries TRBV20-1 and TRBJ2-7; 7 bases match TRBD1. Germline trimming cut 4 bases from V and 0 bases from J; bases unmatched to any gene: 6. CDR1 is DFQATT and CDR2 is SNEGSKA in the germline V gene (reference sequence). The CDR3 sequence is 14 residues long.

In its sample, this clonotype was seen many times. V is TRBV9 and J is TRBJ2-7; 7 nucleotides align to TRBD1. This CDR3 region has 16 residues. V gave up 0 bases and J gave up 3 bases; unmatched junction bases: 9. The germline gives CDR1 SGDLS, CDR2 YYNGEE. CDR3 protein: CASSVGGTEMNYEQYF. For the CDR3, the DNA is TGTGCCAGCAGCGTAGGGGGGACAGAAATGAACTACGAGCAGTACTTC.

In this sample, this clonotype turned up many times. This chain uses TRBV7-2 with TRBJ1-2; D gene uncertain. The CDR3 covers 14 residues. The V and J ends lost 5 bases and 4 bases respectively, with 14 bases between them. From germline, CDR1 is SGHTA and CDR2 FQGNSA. In nucleotides, the CDR3 is TGTGCCAGCAGCCCACGTAAACCCGGCTATGGCTACACCTTC. Translation: CASSPRKPGYGYTF. The variable domain in full, completed from reference TRBV7-2 and TRBJ1-2, reads GAGVSQSPSNKVTEKGKDVELRCDPISGHTALYWYRQSLGQGLEFLIYFQGNSAPDKSGLPSDRFSAERTGGSVSTLTIQRTQQEDSAVYLCASSPRKPGYGYTFGSGTRLTVV.